The source of this T cell receptor (beta chain) is a study of T cell responses to AZD1222 COVID-19 vaccine. Remarks on this clone: The identical CDR3 is also encoded by other nucleotide sequences in the sample.

The CDR3 loop spans 12 amino acids. The germline V gene has CDR1 MNHNS and CDR2 SASEGT. V was clipped by 1 base and J by 3 bases, with 4 bases between them. This table comes from immunoSEQ multiplex PCR, and its TCRdb copy is limited to in-frame clones, with some not included. The data hold 95,000 to 150,000 clones, with about 89% observed a single time. The origin of this receptor is an adult in good health. This specimen was peripheral blood, taken on day 0 of AZD1222 vaccination. V gene TRBV6-1 combines with J gene TRBJ2-7; D not resolved. CDR3 loop: CASSEVDYEQYF. The CDR3 DNA reads TGTGCCAGCAGTGAAGTCGACTACGAGCAGTACTTC.